The clone carrying this TCR beta chain was observed a handful of times. Its antigen is unknown. The sample comes from a study of early T cells in non-severe SARS-CoV-2 infection. Each CDR3 protein gets one entry after TCRdb re-called the 5' RACE reads with MiXCR. This table holds around 70,000 distinct CDR3 sequences, about 12% found once. Notes on the study in general: Sequences matched to VDJdb favored anti-spike CD8 responses, while private and CD4 specificities were missed.

From germline, CDR1 is SNHLY and CDR2 FYNNEI. After removal of 5 bases from V and 5 bases from J, the junction contained 11 bases not matched to a gene. The CDR3 is 15 amino acids. The material sequenced was whole blood. The J gene is TRBJ1-2, the V gene TRBV2; TRBD1 matches 7 bases. The origin of this receptor is an adult who was a healthcare worker with PCR-confirmed SARS-CoV-2 infection or an uninfected control (not recorded which). This CDR3 is CASSKLTGAQYGYTF. The CDR3 region has the DNA TGTGCCAGCAGTAAACTTACAGGGGCCCAGTATGGCTACACCTTC.